This TCR beta chain stems from a study of blood T cell repertoires in COVID-19. Study in general: Material from acute and convalescent COVID-19 was sourced from the United States, Italy and Spain. Sample material is recorded as cDNA or gDNA derived from T cells, B-cell-depleted T cells, or PBMCs.

Original data processing: Amplification of reference gene primers was used by the study to estimate nucleated cell counts. Assay: immunoSEQ multiplex PCR; the TCRdb copy retains only in-frame clones and omits some. V, J and clone size derive from that table, while D and trimming were established from the DNA sequence. The repertoire has 150,000 to 200,000 clones, approximately 95% of them found once; the top ten carry 3.5% to 5%. Germline CDR1 SGHTS, CDR2 YDEGEE. The V gene end was trimmed by 0 bases and the J gene end by 5 bases; junction bases not matched to a gene: 8. The CDR3 extends over 16 amino acids.

The TCR was taken from a woman aged 50 to 60 with acute or convalescent COVID-19. This chain links TRBV5-8 with TRBJ1-1; 9 nucleotides match TRBD1. Material: peripheral blood. Written as DNA, the CDR3 is TGTGCCAGCAGCTTGGGTGACAGGGGGAGAAGAACTGAAGCTTTCTTT. Translating it yields CASSLGDRGRRTEAFF.